The 31 T cell receptor beta chains presented below share a single source sample, sequenced in a study of T cells in Graves' hyperthyroidism and ophthalmopathy. What was amplified from RNA transcripts were TCR beta CDR3 regions. The TCR CDR3 first-round RT-PCR relied on the HTBI primer set. MiXCR was run by TCRdb on the multiplex PCR reads, yielding one entry per CDR3 protein. This table has more than 300,000 distinct CDR3 sequences, roughly 17% appearing once. The sample consisted of blood. These receptors were obtained from a young woman with Graves' hyperthyroidism that later progressed to Graves' ophthalmopathy.

This clonotype was picked up many times. This chain uses TRBV10-3 with TRBJ2-7; 11 bases are shared with TRBD2. CDR3 length: 21 residues. Germline CDR1 and CDR2: ENHRY and SYGVKD. V lost 0 bases, J lost 2 bases, and 18 bases stayed unmatched. In DNA, the CDR3 is TGTGCCATCAGTGAGTCGACTGGGCCCAAGGGGGTTAGCGGGAGGGCCTACGAGCAGTACTTC. This encodes CAISESTGPKGVSGRAYEQYF.

Many counts were recorded for this clonotype. The V and J genes are TRBV20-1 and TRBJ1-1; D might be TRBD1 (5 bases). This CDR3 is 15 amino acids long. Germline-derived CDR1 and CDR2 are DFQATT and SNEGSKA (reference sequence). Trimming removed 4 bases from V and 0 bases from J, with 15 bases in between. CDR3 bases: TGCAGTGCTAAACCCTCGTGGGGGATGAACACTGAAGCTTTCTTT. Amino acid sequence: CSAKPSWGMNTEAFF.

The count of this clonotype is one. V is TRBV7-9 and J is TRBJ1-1; D possibly corresponds to TRBD1 (6 bases). Trimming stripped 6 bases from V and 5 bases from J, with 19 bases between. Germline V lookup: CDR1 SEHNR, CDR2 FQNEAQ (reference sequence). This CDR3 comprises 15 residues. The CDR3 DNA reads as TGTGCCAGCAGGCAATCTGGTCTGGGGGCGACTGAAGCTTTCTTT. This translates into CASRQSGLGATEAFF.

The gene calls are TRBV18 and TRBJ2-5; D is uncertain. The CDR3 loop spans 13 amino acids. V was trimmed by 2 bases and J by 5 bases, leaving 9 bases between them. Germline CDR1 reads KGHSH; CDR2 reads LQKENI. This CDR3 reads CASSPDKWETQYF. The DNA of the CDR3 is TGTGCCAGCTCACCAGACAAGTGGGAGACCCAGTACTTC. Full variable domain (remainder filled in from reference TRBV18 and TRBJ2-5): NAGVMQNPRHLVRRRGQEARLRCSPMKGHSHVYWYRQLPEEGLKFMVYLQKENIIDESGMPKERFSAEFPKEGPSILRIQQVVRGDSAAYFCASSPDKWETQYFGPGTRLLVL.

There are many counts of this clonotype. The rearrangement uses TRBV20-1 and TRBJ1-2, with 8 positions matching TRBD1. This CDR3 is built from 13 residues. CDR1 DFQATT and CDR2 SNEGSKA come from the germline V gene (reference sequence). CDR3 region: CSDGGQGRDGYTF. The CDR3 DNA sequence: TGCAGCGACGGCGGACAGGGAAGGGATGGCTACACCTTC.

This clonotype has at least ten counts. Relative to the germline gene, one junction end is altered; a read error may explain this. This chain uses TRBV4-1 with TRBJ2-2; TRBD1 might be the D (5 bases). Germline CDR1 is MGHRA and CDR2 is YSYEKL. The CDR3 is made up of 12 amino acids. This CDR3 reads CASSQGTGELFF. DNA for the CDR3: TGTGCCAGCAGTCAGGGTACCGGGGAGCTGTTTTTT.

This clonotype showed up many times. This rearrangement joins TRBV20-1 to TRBJ2-3; D is ambiguous. The CDR3 runs 11 residues. Looked up from germline, CDR1 is DFQATT and CDR2 is SNEGSKA (reference sequence). V dropped 1 base and J dropped 6 bases, with 5 bases sitting between them. The CDR3: CSARVADTQYF. The CDR3 DNA follows: TGCAGTGCTAGAGTTGCGGATACGCAGTATTTT.

The chain is built from TRBV4-2 and TRBJ2-7; D is ambiguous. V was pared by 0 bases and J by 2 bases, with 8 bases between. The CDR3 loop spans 14 amino acids. Germline loops: CDR1 LGHNA, CDR2 YNFKEQ. CDR3 bases: TGTGCCAGCAGCCAAGATACAGAGACCTACGAGCAGTACTTC. Amino acids: CASSQDTETYEQYF.

The gene calls are TRBV27 and TRBJ2-1, with 9 bases that match TRBD2. Trimming removed 0 bases from V and 7 bases from J; junction bases left unmatched: 7. The CDR3 has 16 amino acids. CDR1 is MNHEY, CDR2 SMNVEV, per germline (reference sequence). CDR3 region: CASSLSAGGTPNEQFF. In DNA form, the CDR3 reads TGTGCCAGCAGTTTATCAGCGGGGGGCACGCCAAATGAGCAGTTCTTC.

This clonotype has just one count. The chain carries TRBV19 and TRBJ1-2, with 9 bases aligning to TRBD1. Germline lookup yields CDR1 LNHDA and CDR2 SQIVND (reference sequence). The ends lost 5 bases at V and 2 bases at J; junction bases unmatched: 9. The CDR3 length is 16 residues. The CDR3 sequence is CASSSFLDRGNYGYTF. CDR3 in DNA: TGTGCCAGTAGTTCGTTCCTGGACAGGGGCAACTATGGCTACACCTTC.

This rearrangement joins TRBV7-9 to TRBJ2-1, with TRBD1 matching 7 bases. J lost 4 bases, V lost 5 bases, and 8 bases had no gene match. This CDR3 is built from 15 residues. In germline, CDR1 is SEHNR, CDR2 FQNEAQ (reference sequence). DNA for the CDR3: TGTGCCAGCAGCCCGCTAGGGGGCCGATACAATGAGCAGTTCTTC. Its translation: CASSPLGGRYNEQFF.

V usage is TRBV11-2 and J usage is TRBJ2-3; 11 bases align to TRBD2. Germline trimming cut 0 bases from V and 2 bases from J; bases unmatched to any gene: 19. The CDR3 has 22 residues. The V gene's germline CDR1 is SGHAT and CDR2 FQNNGV. Here the CDR3 reads CASSLEAPGLADPQRYTDTQYF. The CDR3 nucleotides read TGTGCCAGCAGCTTAGAAGCCCCGGGACTAGCGGACCCACAAAGATACACAGATACGCAGTATTTT.

This clonotype has ten or more counts. The rearrangement uses TRBV6-1 and TRBJ1-1; 9 bases line up with TRBD1. The CDR3 runs to 14 residues. Trimming removed 6 bases from V and 5 bases from J; junction bases left unmatched: 7. Germline assignment: CDR1 MNHNS and CDR2 SASEGT. The CDR3: CASRKQGARTEAFF. DNA for the CDR3: TGTGCCAGCAGAAAACAGGGGGCGCGAACTGAAGCTTTCTTT.

This clonotype was found many times. The chain couples TRBV12-3 or TRBV12-4 to TRBJ1-2; a weak D match, TRBD1 (5 bases). The CDR3 is 16 residues long. Trimming removed 1 base from V and 0 bases from J, with 12 bases in between. DNA of the CDR3: TGTGCCAGCAGTTTAGGGACACGAGAGGCTAACTATGGCTACACCTTC. This sequence encodes CASSLGTREANYGYTF.

The chain is built from TRBV10-3 and TRBJ2-1; D possibly corresponds to TRBD2 (6 bases). V lost 2 bases, J lost 10 bases, and 12 bases lay in between. Germline V gene sequence: CDR1 ENHRY, CDR2 SYGVKD. The CDR3 runs to 13 residues. CDR3 region: CAISERRGYEQFF. DNA of the CDR3: TGTGCCATCAGTGAGAGGCGGGGTTACGAGCAGTTCTTC.

The chain recombines TRBV28 with TRBJ2-1; no definite D call. Germline V gene data show CDR1 as MDHEN and CDR2 as SYDVKM. Trimming took 3 bases from V and 13 from J, leaving 16 bases between them. This CDR3 has 13 residues. CDR3 sequence (DNA): TGTGCCAGCAGTTTGTCCCCGGGTGGGTTACAGTTCTTC. Protein product: CASSLSPGGLQFF.

This clonotype came up many times. This chain connects TRBV20-1 to TRBJ1-6, with 7 bases fitting TRBD1. Germline V gene sequence: CDR1 DFQATT, CDR2 SNEGSKA (reference sequence). This CDR3 is built from 14 residues. With V trimmed by 5 bases and J by 9 bases, 10 bases remained unmatched. The CDR3 loop reads CSAENTGAFSPLHF. Here the CDR3 DNA reads TGCAGTGCTGAAAATACAGGGGCGTTTTCACCCCTCCACTTT.

This clonotype was counted between two and nine times. The chain joins TRBV4-1 to TRBJ1-2; D possibly corresponds to TRBD1 (6 bases). The V gene lost 0 bases and the J gene lost 6 bases, with 17 bases spanning the gap. CDR1 is MGHRA and CDR2 is YSYEKL in the germline V gene. This CDR3 has 16 residues. CDR3 DNA: TGCGCCAGCAGCCAAGAAATCGACAGGCCTTCGAATGGCTACACCTTC. Protein product: CASSQEIDRPSNGYTF.

The gene calls are TRBV6-1 and TRBJ2-1, with 10 bases identical to TRBD2. The CDR3 has 15 amino acids. Per germline, CDR1 MNHNS and CDR2 SASEGT. With V trimmed by 2 bases and J by 4 bases, 2 bases remained unmatched. The CDR3 spells CASSETAGGYNEQFF. As DNA, the CDR3 is TGTGCCAGCAGTGAAACAGCGGGGGGGTACAATGAGCAGTTCTTC.

This clonotype was counted a few times. The J gene is TRBJ1-1, the V gene TRBV28; D is undetermined. The V gene lost 7 bases and the J gene lost 8 bases, with 11 bases spanning the gap. The CDR3 has 11 amino acids. The V gene's germline CDR1 is MDHEN and CDR2 SYDVKM. The CDR3 bases are TGTGCCAGCAAGAGACGGATAGAAGCTTTCTTT. The encoded protein is CASKRRIEAFF. The variable domain in full, completed from reference TRBV28 and TRBJ1-1, reads DVKVTQSSRYLVKRTGEKVFLECVQDMDHENMFWYRQDPGLGLRLIYFSYDVKMKEKGDIPEGYSVSREKKERFSLILESASTNQTSMYLCASKRRIEAFFGQGTRLTVV.

This clonotype was counted many times. The chain links TRBV18 to TRBJ1-1; D not certain. Trimming cost V 6 bases and J 0 bases, with 17 bases left between them. Germline V lookup: CDR1 KGHSH, CDR2 LQKENI. The CDR3 contains 16 residues. Written as DNA, the CDR3 is TGTGCCAGCTCCCTCGGTCGGGGAATCATGAACACTGAAGCTTTCTTT. It encodes CASSLGRGIMNTEAFF. Looking up the rest from reference TRBV18 and TRBJ1-1 gives the full variable domain: NAGVMQNPRHLVRRRGQEARLRCSPMKGHSHVYWYRQLPEEGLKFMVYLQKENIIDESGMPKERFSAEFPKEGPSILRIQQVVRGDSAAYFCASSLGRGIMNTEAFFGQGTRLTVV.

This clonotype occurred once. The rearrangement links TRBV7-2 to TRBJ2-5; 12 nucleotides match TRBD2. This CDR3 spans 15 amino acids. The J segment lost 7 bases and the V segment lost 3 bases, leaving 6 bases of the junction unmatched. Germline CDR1 SGHTA, CDR2 FQGNSA. The CDR3 region is CASSFTSGGHGTQYF. The CDR3 DNA follows: TGTGCCAGCAGCTTTACTAGCGGGGGGCACGGGACCCAGTACTTC.

Many counts were recorded for this clonotype. The DNA for the CDR3 is TGCGCCAGCAGCCAGGCCACAGGGCTAAACACCGGGGAGCTGTTTTTT. Amino acid sequence: CASSQATGLNTGELFF. The chain couples TRBV5-1 to TRBJ2-2; D perhaps matches TRBD1 (6 bases). CDR1 is SGHRS, CDR2 YFSETQ, per germline. Trimming shortened V by 4 bases and J by 2 bases, and 15 bases separated the two germline ends. The CDR3 extends over 16 amino acids.

J is TRBJ2-4 and V is TRBV6-1, with D tentatively TRBD1 (5 bases). This CDR3 region has 17 residues. V shed 2 bases and J shed 0 bases, with 14 bases lying between them. Germline V gene data show CDR1 as MNHNS and CDR2 as SASEGT. The CDR3 sequence: CASSENFRQLAKNIQYF. CDR3 bases: TGTGCCAGCAGTGAAAACTTTAGACAGCTAGCCAAAAACATTCAGTACTTC.

The V gene is TRBV19, the J gene TRBJ1-1, with TRBD1 identical over 9 bases. Trimming took 6 bases from V and 5 from J; bases not matched to a gene: 16. Germline V gene sequence: CDR1 LNHDA, CDR2 SQIVND (reference sequence). The CDR3 runs to 17 residues. In nucleotides, the CDR3 is TGTGCCAGTAGCCGAGGAGTGACAGGGGGGGTGAGGACTGAAGCTTTCTTT. Protein: CASSRGVTGGVRTEAFF.

This clonotype was detected many times. The chain employs TRBV6-1 and TRBJ1-1; D not resolved. Between the trimmed V and J ends, which lost 2 bases and 8 bases, there was a span of 9 bases. Germline lookup yields CDR1 MNHNS and CDR2 SASEGT. The CDR3 sequence is 12 residues long. The CDR3 protein is CASSEINLEAFF. CDR3 sequence (DNA): TGTGCCAGCAGTGAAATCAACTTAGAAGCTTTCTTT.

This chain uses TRBV19 with TRBJ1-5; 7 bases fit TRBD1. Germline V gene lookup returns CDR1 LNHDA and CDR2 SQIVND (reference sequence). The CDR3 length is 15 residues. Trimming at V came to 6 bases and at J to 2 bases, leaving 7 bases not matched to a gene. CDR3 region: CASSRRQGGNQPQHF. DNA of the CDR3: TGTGCCAGTAGCCGTAGACAGGGCGGCAATCAGCCCCAGCATTTT.

In this sample, this clonotype turned up many times. The chain couples TRBV7-9 to TRBJ2-1; 9 bases fit TRBD1. The trim removed 6 bases at V and 5 bases at J, leaving 8 bases unmatched. The CDR3 runs to 15 residues. Looked up from germline, CDR1 is SEHNR and CDR2 is FQNEAQ (reference sequence). CDR3 in DNA: TGTGCCAGCAGACGAAACAGGGGGCTAGACAATGAGCAGTTCTTC. It yields the protein CASRRNRGLDNEQFF.

The chain joins TRBV11-2 to TRBJ2-3; D might be TRBD2 (5 bases). CDR3 size: 12 residues. Between the trimmed V and J ends, which lost 4 bases and 8 bases, there was a span of 10 bases. Germline CDR1 reads SGHAT; CDR2 reads FQNNGV. The CDR3 DNA reads as TGTGCCAGCAGCTCAGTTCGGGGTACGCAGTATTTT. Protein sequence: CASSSVRGTQYF.

The chain has TRBV12-3 or TRBV12-4 and TRBJ2-1; 10 nucleotides agree with TRBD1. V lost 4 bases to trimming and J lost 9 bases; unmatched junction nucleotides: 9. This CDR3 has 15 amino acids. CDR3: CASSSQWTGGLEQFF. Here the CDR3 DNA reads TGTGCCAGCAGTTCCCAGTGGACAGGGGGACTTGAGCAGTTCTTC.

This clonotype was recorded at least ten times. This CDR3 reads CASSFSPWMSGGYTF. The CDR3 DNA sequence: TGTGCCAGCAGTTTCTCCCCATGGATGTCGGGAGGCTACACCTTC. The chain combines TRBV28 with TRBJ1-2; D gene ambiguous. The CDR3 runs 15 residues. The V gene lost 3 bases and the J gene lost 8 bases, with 19 bases spanning the gap. Germline CDR1 MDHEN, CDR2 SYDVKM.